The present entry profiles one TCR beta chain with its context. The sample originates from a study of early T cells in non-severe SARS-CoV-2 infection. Study context: Chains from this unsorted whole-blood bulk RNA could not be paired.

The CDR3 has 13 amino acids. Germline V gene sequence: CDR1 MDHEN, CDR2 SYDVKM. V shed 5 bases and J shed 5 bases, with 12 bases lying between them. Via MiXCR, TCRdb re-called the 5' RACE reads, giving one row per CDR3 protein. The sample lists fewer than 100,000 distinct CDR3 sequences; 8.5% to 10% were seen once. The source of this sequence is an adult who was a healthcare worker with PCR-confirmed SARS-CoV-2 infection or an uninfected control (not recorded which). The sequencing sample was made of whole blood. The chain joins TRBV28 to TRBJ2-5; no reliable D call. CDR3 sequence: CASSRPFYETQYF. The CDR3 region has the DNA TGTGCCAGCAGTCGCCCCTTCTACGAGACCCAGTACTTC. The full variable domain, completed using reference TRBV28 and TRBJ2-5, is DVKVTQSSRYLVKRTGEKVFLECVQDMDHENMFWYRQDPGLGLRLIYFSYDVKMKEKGDIPEGYSVSREKKERFSLILESASTNQTSMYLCASSRPFYETQYFGPGTRLLVL.